Listed below are T cell receptor beta chains from one sample, sequenced in a study of blood T cell repertoires in COVID-19. Sequencing was performed with immunoSEQ multiplex PCR; in TCRdb, only in-frame clones are kept and a portion is missing. The data contain 200,000 or so clones, about 91% of them singletons. Sequenced: PBMCs or T cells enriched from blood (not recorded which). These receptors were taken from a middle-aged woman with acute COVID-19. Both conserved end residues are part of each CDR3. Fields, in order: clone size, J gene, V gene, D gene, CDR3 protein, CDR3 DNA. A D gene is named only where the DNA matches it firmly. Rows give clone size only sometimes, using once, few, many, or a class for an expanded clone.

size: .
J: TRBJ2-3
V: TRBV5-4
D: .
CDR3: CASSLSPPGRTTDTQYF
DNA: TGTGCCAGCAGCTTAAGCCCCCCAGGCAGAACCACAGATACGCAGTATTTT

size: .
J: TRBJ1-5
V: TRBV28
D: .
CDR3: CASRWTVAGNQPQHF
DNA: TGTGCCAGCAGATGGACAGTAGCGGGAAATCAGCCCCAGCATTTT

size: .
J: TRBJ1-1
V: TRBV24-1
D: TRBD1
CDR3: CATRDPWAGGEAFF
DNA: TGTGCCACAAGGGACCCTTGGGCAGGGGGAGAAGCTTTCTTT

size: .
J: TRBJ1-5
V: TRBV28
D: .
CDR3: CASSSGLGNQPQHF
DNA: TGTGCCAGCAGTTCGGGACTAGGCAATCAGCCCCAGCATTTT

size: few
J: TRBJ2-7
V: TRBV6-2/TRBV6-3
D: TRBD1
CDR3: CASSTMDRLYEQYF
DNA: TGTGCCAGCAGTACGATGGACAGGCTATACGAGCAGTACTTC

size: once
J: TRBJ2-2
V: TRBV7-2
D: TRBD1
CDR3: CASTSGTGSLAGELFF
DNA: TGTGCCAGCACCTCCGGGACAGGGTCTTTAGCCGGGGAGCTGTTTTTT

size: .
J: TRBJ2-1
V: TRBV29-1
D: .
CDR3: CSVDGGRDEQFF
DNA: TGCAGCGTTGACGGGGGGCGGGATGAGCAGTTCTTC

size: once
J: TRBJ2-3
V: TRBV4-3
D: .
CDR3: CASSQVQSTDTQYF
DNA: TGCGCCAGCAGCCAAGTACAAAGCACAGATACGCAGTATTTT

size: .
J: TRBJ2-2
V: TRBV18
D: .
CDR3: CASSPVAGLDTGELFF
DNA: TGTGCCAGCTCACCGGTCGCGGGGTTGGACACCGGGGAGCTGTTTTTT

size: .
J: TRBJ2-2
V: TRBV4-3
D: .
CDR3: CASSQVTGELFF
DNA: TGCGCCAGCAGCCAAGTAACCGGGGAGCTGTTTTTT

size: .
J: TRBJ1-6
V: TRBV3-1/TRBV3-2
D: TRBD1
CDR3: CASSMRQGNSPLHF
DNA: TGTGCCAGCAGCATGCGACAGGGGAATTCACCCCTCCACTTT

size: .
J: TRBJ2-6
V: TRBV5-1
D: TRBD2
CDR3: CASRPGLADSGANVLTF
DNA: TGCGCCAGCAGGCCGGGACTAGCGGACTCTGGGGCCAACGTCCTGACTTTC

size: few
J: TRBJ1-1
V: TRBV7-2
D: .
CDR3: CASSLSGNTEAFF
DNA: TGTGCCAGCAGCTTATCAGGGAACACTGAAGCTTTCTTT

size: .
J: TRBJ2-3
V: TRBV27
D: TRBD1
CDR3: CASSEWDRPSTDTQYF
DNA: TGTGCCAGCAGTGAATGGGACAGACCTAGCACAGATACGCAGTATTTT

size: once
J: TRBJ2-7
V: TRBV6-5
D: TRBD1
CDR3: CASSDTGTGLKQYF
DNA: TGTGCCAGCAGCGACACCGGGACAGGGTTGAAGCAGTACTTC

size: .
J: TRBJ2-1
V: TRBV9
D: .
CDR3: CASSVVSGYYNEQFF
DNA: TGTGCCAGCAGCGTAGTTTCCGGTTATTACAATGAGCAGTTCTTC

size: few
J: TRBJ2-5
V: TRBV2
D: .
CDR3: CASSARVGETQYF
DNA: TGTGCCAGCAGTGCCAGGGTGGGTGAGACCCAGTACTTC

size: .
J: TRBJ2-5
V: TRBV7-2
D: TRBD1
CDR3: CASSSRGRGETQYF
DNA: TGTGCCAGCAGCTCCAGGGGGCGCGGAGAGACCCAGTACTTC

size: few
J: TRBJ2-1
V: TRBV7-2
D: TRBD2
CDR3: CASSLVAGGGEQFF
DNA: TGTGCCAGCAGCTTAGTAGCGGGAGGAGGTGAGCAGTTCTTC

size: .
J: TRBJ1-1
V: TRBV5-1
D: .
CDR3: CASSSGDPNTEAFF
DNA: TGCGCCAGCAGCTCAGGTGACCCGAACACTGAAGCTTTCTTT

size: .
J: TRBJ1-3
V: TRBV19
D: .
CDR3: CASNDRYKGGNTIYF
DNA: TGTGCCAGTAACGACAGGTACAAAGGTGGAAACACCATATATTTT

size: .
J: TRBJ1-1
V: TRBV2
D: .
CDR3: CASKGAGGTEAFF
DNA: TGTGCCAGCAAAGGGGCCGGTGGCACTGAAGCTTTCTTT

size: .
J: TRBJ2-6
V: TRBV29-1
D: .
CDR3: CSVVGGTGANVLTF
DNA: TGCAGCGTGGTCGGGGGTACTGGGGCCAACGTCCTGACTTTC

size: .
J: TRBJ1-1
V: TRBV5-1
D: TRBD1
CDR3: CASSRTGTMNTEAFF
DNA: TGCGCCAGCAGCCGGACAGGGACAATGAACACTGAAGCTTTCTTT

size: .
J: TRBJ1-3
V: TRBV27
D: TRBD1
CDR3: CASSLFGTGALSSGNTIYF
DNA: TGTGCCAGCAGTTTATTTGGGACAGGGGCCTTATCCTCTGGAAACACCATATATTTT

size: .
J: TRBJ1-3
V: TRBV19
D: .
CDR3: CASKFRGSGNTIYF
DNA: TGTGCCAGTAAGTTCCGGGGCTCTGGAAACACCATATATTTT

size: .
J: TRBJ2-1
V: TRBV7-9
D: TRBD2
CDR3: CASSLRGGSDEQFF
DNA: TGTGCCAGCAGCTTAAGGGGCGGGAGCGATGAGCAGTTCTTC

size: .
J: TRBJ1-4
V: TRBV6-5
D: .
CDR3: CASSPGFATNEKLFF
DNA: TGTGCCAGCAGCCCCGGGTTTGCAACTAATGAAAAACTGTTTTTT

size: .
J: TRBJ2-1
V: TRBV4-2
D: TRBD2
CDR3: CASSQKGTSGRIGQFF
DNA: TGTGCCAGCAGCCAAAAGGGGACTAGCGGGAGGATAGGGCAGTTCTTC

size: .
J: TRBJ1-5
V: TRBV6-1
D: .
CDR3: CASSEKGSPQHF
DNA: TGTGCCAGCAGTGAAAAGGGGTCGCCCCAGCATTTT

size: .
J: TRBJ2-2
V: TRBV7-9
D: .
CDR3: CASSLLGGIGELFF
DNA: TGTGCCAGCAGCTTATTAGGAGGGATCGGGGAGCTGTTTTTT

size: once
J: TRBJ1-1
V: TRBV7-9
D: TRBD1
CDR3: CASSPRTGPAFF
DNA: TGTGCCAGCAGCCCACGGACAGGGCCAGCTTTCTTT

size: .
J: TRBJ1-2
V: TRBV18
D: .
CDR3: CASSLLSEGYGYTF
DNA: TGTGCCAGCTCACTACTTTCAGAGGGCTATGGCTACACCTTC

size: .
J: TRBJ2-7
V: TRBV2
D: .
CDR3: CASSEPGLAYEQYF
DNA: TGTGCCAGCAGTGAACCGGGACTCGCCTACGAGCAGTACTTC

size: .
J: TRBJ1-4
V: TRBV4-2
D: TRBD1
CDR3: CASSQRGQGTNEKLFF
DNA: TGTGCCAGCAGCCAGAGAGGACAGGGAACTAATGAAAAACTGTTTTTT

size: .
J: TRBJ1-3
V: TRBV19
D: .
CDR3: CATHPSPISGNTIYF
DNA: TGTGCCACCCATCCAAGCCCGATCTCTGGAAACACCATATATTTT

size: .
J: TRBJ1-1
V: TRBV19
D: TRBD1
CDR3: CASRIGQGVSTEAFF
DNA: TGTGCCAGTAGGATAGGACAGGGGGTTAGCACTGAAGCTTTCTTT

size: .
J: TRBJ2-1
V: TRBV9
D: TRBD2
CDR3: CASSGWTSGSTHTDEQFF
DNA: TGTGCCAGCAGCGGCTGGACTAGCGGGAGCACCCACACCGATGAGCAGTTCTTC

size: .
J: TRBJ1-1
V: TRBV7-2
D: .
CDR3: CASSFRSWGGTEAFF
DNA: TGTGCCAGCAGCTTTAGGAGCTGGGGGGGCACTGAAGCTTTCTTT

size: .
J: TRBJ1-5
V: TRBV27
D: .
CDR3: CASRRDTYQPQHF
DNA: TGTGCCAGCAGAAGGGACACTTATCAGCCCCAGCATTTT

size: .
J: TRBJ1-1
V: TRBV25-1
D: TRBD1
CDR3: CASSAGRDRGMNTEAFF
DNA: TGTGCCAGCAGTGCCGGGAGAGACAGGGGGATGAACACTGAAGCTTTCTTT

size: .
J: TRBJ2-1
V: TRBV11-3
D: TRBD2
CDR3: CASSPGTSGGCSYNEQFF
DNA: TGTGCCAGCAGCCCTGGGACTAGCGGGGGTTGCTCCTACAATGAGCAGTTCTTC

size: .
J: TRBJ2-3
V: TRBV30
D: TRBD2
CDR3: CAWRGVVAGRKWGTDTQYF
DNA: TGTGCCTGGAGAGGGGTAGTAGCGGGAAGGAAATGGGGCACAGATACGCAGTATTTT

size: .
J: TRBJ2-4
V: TRBV10-1
D: .
CDR3: CASSEPRKNIQYF
DNA: TGCGCCAGCAGCGAACCTAGGAAAAACATTCAGTACTTC

size: .
J: TRBJ2-3
V: TRBV5-5
D: TRBD2
CDR3: CASSYAGVNTDTQYF
DNA: TGTGCCAGCAGCTATGCGGGAGTGAACACAGATACGCAGTATTTT

size: .
J: TRBJ1-1
V: TRBV2
D: .
CDR3: CASGRRRGTEAFF
DNA: TGTGCCAGCGGTCGACGAAGAGGGACTGAAGCTTTCTTT

size: .
J: TRBJ1-2
V: TRBV2
D: TRBD1
CDR3: CASSKDRGLLRYTF
DNA: TGTGCCAGCAGCAAGGACAGGGGTTTGCTTCGCTACACCTTC

size: .
J: TRBJ1-2
V: TRBV18
D: .
CDR3: CASSPLGGQDNYGYTF
DNA: TGTGCCAGCTCACCCCTTGGAGGGCAGGATAACTATGGCTACACCTTC

size: .
J: TRBJ1-2
V: TRBV6-1
D: TRBD1
CDR3: CASSGGTGGSFNYGYTF
DNA: TGTGCCAGCAGTGGCGGGACAGGGGGATCATTCAACTATGGCTACACCTTC

size: .
J: TRBJ2-7
V: TRBV6-6
D: TRBD1
CDR3: CASRGGTGPYEQYF
DNA: TGTGCCAGCAGGGGTGGGACAGGGCCCTACGAGCAGTACTTC

size: .
J: TRBJ1-1
V: TRBV18
D: TRBD1
CDR3: CASSPGQGTEAFF
DNA: TGTGCCAGCTCACCTGGACAGGGCACCGAAGCTTTCTTT

size: .
J: TRBJ2-6
V: TRBV6-2/TRBV6-3
D: .
CDR3: CASSSNTGTGANVLTF
DNA: TGTGCCAGCAGTTCGAATACAGGGACGGGGGCCAACGTCCTGACTTTC

size: .
J: TRBJ2-2
V: TRBV29-1
D: TRBD2
CDR3: CSVDIGGLAGTGELFF
DNA: TGCAGCGTTGATATCGGGGGACTAGCGGGAACCGGGGAGCTGTTTTTT

size: .
J: TRBJ2-6
V: TRBV3-1/TRBV3-2
D: .
CDR3: CASSQSGVFGANVLTF
DNA: TGTGCCAGCAGCCAGAGTGGAGTATTTGGGGCCAACGTCCTGACTTTC

size: .
J: TRBJ1-2
V: TRBV19
D: .
CDR3: CASSPSGDYGYTF
DNA: TGTGCCAGTAGCCCCAGCGGCGACTATGGCTACACCTTC

size: .
J: TRBJ1-6
V: TRBV12-3/TRBV12-4
D: .
CDR3: CASSPGGSPLHF
DNA: TGTGCCAGCAGCCCCGGGGGTTCACCCCTCCACTTT

size: .
J: TRBJ1-2
V: TRBV7-8
D: .
CDR3: CASSLSQGRFYGYTF
DNA: TGTGCCAGCAGCTTATCACAGGGCCGATTCTATGGCTACACCTTC

size: .
J: TRBJ1-2
V: TRBV2
D: .
CDR3: CASRLGQTNYGYTF
DNA: TGTGCCAGCAGGTTGGGTCAGACAAACTATGGCTACACCTTC